The 27 T cell receptor beta chains presented below share a single source sample, sequenced in a study of shared clonotypes between healthy human individuals. Using immunoSEQ multiplex PCR, the repertoire was profiled, and TCRdb retains in-frame clones only, with some absent. The sample lists around 700,000 clones; under 80% were seen once. Sequencing was carried out using memory CD4+ T cells sorted from blood. Subset given: CD45RA-negative fraction. The receptors derive from a woman aged 25 to 45 in good health.

The chain is built from TRBV27 and TRBJ1-2, with 9 bases aligning to TRBD1. V shed 5 bases, J shed 7 bases, and the junction held 17 bases outside the gene matches. The CDR3 length is 17 residues. Looked up from germline, CDR1 is MNHEY and CDR2 is SMNVEV (reference sequence). CDR3 coding DNA: TGTGCCAGCAGTATCAACCCGGGACAGGGAAATGGTCGTGGCTACACCTTC. Translating it yields CASSINPGQGNGRGYTF.

The gene calls are TRBV5-5 and TRBJ1-1, with D maybe TRBD1 (6 bases). CDR3 size: 14 residues. Germline lookup yields CDR1 SGHKS and CDR2 YYEKEE (reference sequence). Between the trimmed V and J ends, which lost 5 bases and 0 bases, there was a span of 11 bases. CDR3 region: CASRQTGLNTEAFF. The CDR3 DNA reads as TGTGCCAGCAGACAGACAGGACTGAACACTGAAGCTTTCTTT.

The rearrangement links TRBV27 to TRBJ2-7, with D maybe TRBD2 (7 bases). Germline V gene lookup returns CDR1 MNHEY and CDR2 SMNVEV (reference sequence). CDR3 length: 15 residues. V lost 3 bases to trimming and J lost 1 base, with 13 bases between them. CDR3 nucleotide sequence: TGTGCCAGCAGTTTCCGGGGGGCGGGTTCCTACGAGCAGTACTTC. Amino acid sequence: CASSFRGAGSYEQYF.

The chain uses TRBV2 and TRBJ2-1; 8 positions match TRBD2. CDR1 and CDR2 from the germline V gene are SNHLY and FYNNEI. The CDR3 runs 13 residues. With V trimmed by 5 bases and J by 7 bases, 4 bases remained unmatched. This CDR3 is CASSTAGANEQFF. The CDR3 DNA reads as TGTGCCAGCAGTACAGCGGGGGCAAATGAGCAGTTCTTC. The variable domain in full, completed from reference TRBV2 and TRBJ2-1, reads EPEVTQTPSHQVTQMGQEVILRCVPISNHLYFYWYRQILGQKVEFLVSFYNNEISEKSEIFDDQFSVERPDGSNFTLKIRSTKLEDSAMYFCASSTAGANEQFFGPGTRLTVL.

The chain uses TRBV29-1 and TRBJ1-4; TRBD1 is a possible D gene (5 bases). The CDR3 contains 13 residues. V lost 6 bases, J lost 8 bases, and 16 bases lay in between. CDR1 SQVTM and CDR2 ANQGSEA come from the germline V gene. In nucleotides, the CDR3 is TGCAGCGTCAAGGCAGGGTATGGCGAAAAACTGTTTTTT. Protein sequence: CSVKAGYGEKLFF.

This chain uses TRBV5-4 with TRBJ1-2, with D possibly TRBD1 on 6 matching bases. The CDR3 has 14 residues. Germline CDR1 SGHNT, CDR2 YYREEE (reference sequence). The V end lost 4 bases, the J end lost 3 bases, and 13 bases lay between the germline ends. CDR3 in amino acids: CASSLVQGDYGYTF. The CDR3 nucleotides read TGTGCCAGCAGCCTCGTACAGGGTGACTATGGCTACACCTTC.

This clone was observed a handful of times. J is TRBJ2-7 and V is TRBV29-1, with D possibly matching TRBD2 (6 bases). Trimming left V 4 bases short and J 0 bases short, with 10 bases between. Germline V CDR1 and CDR2: SQVTM, ANQGSEA. This CDR3 has 13 amino acids. For the CDR3, the DNA is TGCAGCGTTGTACTAGCAGACTCCTACGAGCAGTACTTC. Translation: CSVVLADSYEQYF.

The chain couples TRBV11-2 to TRBJ2-1; 10 nucleotides agree with TRBD2. The CDR3 length is 17 residues. The J segment lost 1 base and the V segment lost 6 bases, leaving 9 bases of the junction unmatched. Per germline, CDR1 SGHAT and CDR2 FQNNGV. Here the CDR3 reads CASRDTSGIPSYNEQFF. CDR3 coding DNA: TGTGCCAGCAGGGATACTAGCGGGATCCCTTCCTACAATGAGCAGTTCTTC.

The V call is TRBV11-2, the J call TRBJ2-1; weak D call: TRBD1 (5 bases). The V gene's germline CDR1 is SGHAT and CDR2 FQNNGV. This CDR3 spans 13 amino acids. V lost 0 bases and J lost 15, with 15 bases in between. This CDR3 reads CASSLEERVRGFF. CDR3 bases: TGTGCCAGCAGCTTAGAGGAACGGGTAAGGGGGTTCTTC. Looking up the rest from reference TRBV11-2 and TRBJ2-1 gives the full variable domain: EAGVAQSPRYKIIEKRQSVAFWCNPISGHATLYWYQQILGQGPKLLIQFQNNGVVDDSQLPKDRFSAERLKGVDSTLKIQPAKLEDSAVYLCASSLEERVRGFFGPGTRLTVL.

This clone was detected only once. The rearrangement joins TRBV5-1 to TRBJ2-1, with TRBD2 matching over 8 bases. This CDR3 has 16 residues. V lost 0 bases, J lost 8 bases, and 10 bases stayed unmatched. Germline V gene lookup returns CDR1 SGHRS and CDR2 YFSETQ. CDR3 sequence (DNA): TGCGCCAGCAGCTTGGTACCGCTAGCGGGTTCTCATGAGCAGTTCTTC. It codes for CASSLVPLAGSHEQFF.

This clone was recorded a few times. This chain links TRBV18 with TRBJ2-2; weak D call: TRBD2 (6 bases). Trimming cost V 4 bases and J 6 bases, with 15 bases left between them. This CDR3 spans 15 amino acids. Looked up from germline, CDR1 is KGHSH and CDR2 is LQKENI. CDR3 nucleotide sequence: TGTGCCAGCTCACGATTCGGGGAGGATCCCGGGGAGCTGTTTTTT. Protein: CASSRFGEDPGELFF.

This clone showed up many times. The chain joins TRBV5-1 to TRBJ1-5, with unresolved D. The germline CDR1 and CDR2 sequences are SGHRS and YFSETQ. CDR3 length: 13 residues. Between the trimmed V and J ends, which lost 0 bases and 3 bases, there was a span of 4 bases. The CDR3 DNA is TGCGCCAGCAGCTTGGCGCTCAATCAGCCCCAGCATTTT. It encodes CASSLALNQPQHF.

The chain employs TRBV9 and TRBJ2-1; a weak D match, TRBD2 (5 bases). V lost 3 bases and J lost 8, with 18 bases in between. The V gene's germline CDR1 is SGDLS and CDR2 YYNGEE. This CDR3 comprises 15 residues. The CDR3 here is CASSGTSRLWDEQFF. The CDR3 DNA reads as TGTGCCAGCAGCGGAACTAGTAGGCTTTGGGATGAGCAGTTCTTC. Combining the CDR3 with reference TRBV9 and TRBJ2-1 gives the whole variable domain DSGVTQTPKHLITATGQRVTLRCSPRSGDLSVYWYQQSLDQGLQFLIQYYNGEERAKGNILERFSAQQFPDLHSELNLSSLELGDSALYFCASSGTSRLWDEQFFGPGTRLTVL.

This clone has only a few counts. The CDR3 sequence is CAVRGLVYEQYF. CDR3 sequence (DNA): TGTGCCGTCAGAGGTTTAGTATACGAGCAGTACTTC. V usage is TRBV27 and J usage is TRBJ2-7; D is unresolved. V was cut by 11 bases and J by 4 bases, with 15 bases left in between. This CDR3 has 12 residues. Looked up from germline, CDR1 is MNHEY and CDR2 is SMNVEV (reference sequence).

In its sample, this clone was seen once. The rearrangement uses TRBV4-2 and TRBJ2-2, with D unresolved. This CDR3 comprises 16 residues. V was trimmed by 0 bases and J by 2 bases, leaving 10 bases between them. CDR1 LGHNA and CDR2 YNFKEQ come from the germline V gene. The CDR3: CASSQDPSLNTGELFF. The CDR3 DNA reads as TGTGCCAGCAGCCAAGATCCTAGTCTCAACACCGGGGAGCTGTTTTTT.

In this sample, this clone turned up a few times. The genes are TRBV7-8 and TRBJ1-5, with 9 bases fitting TRBD1. Germline lookup yields CDR1 SGHVS and CDR2 FQNEAQ. V was pared by 4 bases and J by 7 bases, with 5 bases of the junction left unmatched. The CDR3 sequence is 14 residues long. The CDR3 spells CASSSTGGEQPQHF. The DNA of the CDR3 is TGTGCCAGCAGCTCAACAGGGGGCGAGCAGCCCCAGCATTTT.

The chain is built from TRBV30 and TRBJ1-1; tentative D call: TRBD1 (6 bases). Trimming removed 2 bases at V and 1 base at J, with 11 bases between. CDR3 size: 14 residues. Germline CDR1 is GTSNPN and CDR2 is SVGIG (reference sequence). The CDR3 reads CAWSLETGNTEAFF. The CDR3 DNA reads as TGTGCCTGGAGTCTAGAGACAGGGAACACTGAAGCTTTCTTT. Full variable domain (rest looked up from reference TRBV30 and TRBJ1-1): SQTIHQWPATLVQPVGSPLSLECTVEGTSNPNLYWYRQAAGRGLQLLFYSVGIGQISSEVPQNLSASRPQDRQFILSSKKLLLSDSGFYLCAWSLETGNTEAFFGQGTRLTVV.

The rearrangement uses TRBV28 and TRBJ1-2; D possibly corresponds to TRBD1 (6 bases). V lost 5 bases to trimming and J lost 8 bases, with 12 bases between them. Germline CDR1 and CDR2: MDHEN and SYDVKM. CDR3 size: 12 residues. As DNA, the CDR3 is TGTGCCAGCAGTGCACAGGGTAACGGCTACACCTTC. It is translated as CASSAQGNGYTF.

The chain has TRBV7-9 and TRBJ2-7; 8 bases are shared with TRBD2. This CDR3 spans 15 amino acids. V was clipped by 4 bases and J by 5 bases; unmatched bases: 10. Germline V gene lookup returns CDR1 SEHNR and CDR2 FQNEAQ (reference sequence). CDR3 sequence: CASSSTTSVLHEQYF. The CDR3, as DNA: TGTGCCAGCAGCTCCACGACTAGCGTTCTCCACGAGCAGTACTTC.

The chain couples TRBV7-3 to TRBJ2-7; D is unclear. Germline values: CDR1 SGHTA, CDR2 FQGTGA. With 6 bases removed from V and 5 bases from J, the gap between germline ends came to 23 bases. This CDR3 is built from 16 residues. CDR3 sequence reads: CASSWELPKSRDEQYF. The CDR3, as DNA: TGTGCCAGCAGTTGGGAACTCCCCAAATCAAGGGACGAGCAGTACTTC.

This rearrangement joins TRBV4-1 to TRBJ2-1; 12 bases map to TRBD2. Germline loops: CDR1 MGHRA, CDR2 YSYEKL. The CDR3 extends over 16 amino acids. Trimming cost V 3 bases and J 7 bases; bases outside gene matches: 7. CDR3 bases: TGCGCCAGCAGCCACCCCATGACTAGCGGGAGTAATGAGCAGTTCTTC. Its translation is CASSHPMTSGSNEQFF.

This chain connects TRBV28 to TRBJ2-4, with a possible D match to TRBD1 (6 bases). The germline gives CDR1 MDHEN, CDR2 SYDVKM. This CDR3 is built from 16 residues. Trimming pared 4 bases from V and 8 bases from J, leaving 21 bases between. In DNA, the CDR3 is TGTGCCAGCAGTTCTCCGGGGCAGGGGTTTGCGGACATTCAGTACTTC. Translation gives CASSSPGQGFADIQYF.

The chain uses TRBV5-4 and TRBJ2-1; D is ambiguous. This CDR3 contains 15 residues. The V and J ends lost 4 bases and 0 bases respectively, with 11 bases between them. Germline V CDR1 and CDR2: SGHNT, YYREEE (reference sequence). Here the CDR3 reads CASSPIKSSYNEQFF. In nucleotides, the CDR3 is TGTGCCAGCAGCCCTATAAAGAGCTCCTACAATGAGCAGTTCTTC.

The V gene is TRBV25-1, the J gene TRBJ2-2; D is uncertain. The CDR3 extends over 14 amino acids. V lost 3 bases to trimming and J lost 6 bases, with 11 bases between them. The V gene's germline CDR1 is MGHDK and CDR2 SYGVNS. This chain's CDR3 is CASSDRTRAGELFF. CDR3 DNA sequence: TGTGCCAGCAGTGATAGAACCCGGGCCGGGGAGCTGTTTTTT.

The chain links TRBV18 to TRBJ1-5; D possibly corresponds to TRBD1 (6 bases). V lost 4 bases and J lost 2, with 9 bases in between. This CDR3 has 14 amino acids. Per germline, CDR1 KGHSH and CDR2 LQKENI. The CDR3 nucleotides are TGTGCCAGCTCACAGGGGGACGGCAATCAGCCCCAGCATTTT. Translating it yields CASSQGDGNQPQHF.

In this sample, this clone turned up many times. This chain uses TRBV5-1 with TRBJ2-3, with TRBD2 matching over 7 bases. J gave up 1 base and V 4 bases, and 9 bases lay outside the gene matches. Germline-derived CDR1 and CDR2 are SGHRS and YFSETQ. The CDR3 sequence is 16 residues long. CDR3 sequence reads: CASSPRMAGGTDTQYF. CDR3 sequence (DNA): TGCGCCAGCAGCCCCCGGATGGCGGGAGGCACAGATACGCAGTATTTT.

DNA for the CDR3: TGTGCCAGCAGCCCAAAGGGGGGTAGCGGGACCCCCTCCTACGAGCAGTACTTC. It yields the protein CASSPKGGSGTPSYEQYF. The V gene is TRBV7-9, the J gene TRBJ2-7; 8 bases agree with TRBD2. Germline values: CDR1 SEHNR, CDR2 FQNEAQ (reference sequence). The length of the CDR3 is 18 residues. Unmatched junction bases numbered 15, after V lost 5 bases and J lost 0 bases.